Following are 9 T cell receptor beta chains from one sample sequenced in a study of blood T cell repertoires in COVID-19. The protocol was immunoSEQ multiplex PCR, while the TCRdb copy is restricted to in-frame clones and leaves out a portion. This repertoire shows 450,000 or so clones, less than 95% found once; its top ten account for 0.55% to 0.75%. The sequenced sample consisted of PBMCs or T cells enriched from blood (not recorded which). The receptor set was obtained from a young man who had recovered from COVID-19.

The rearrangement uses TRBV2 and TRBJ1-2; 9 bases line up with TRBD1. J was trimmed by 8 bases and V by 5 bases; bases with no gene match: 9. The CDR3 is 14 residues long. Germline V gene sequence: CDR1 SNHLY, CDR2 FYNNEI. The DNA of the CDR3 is TGTGCCAGCAGTTCCGGGACAGGGTCTTACGGCTACACCTTC. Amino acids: CASSSGTGSYGYTF.

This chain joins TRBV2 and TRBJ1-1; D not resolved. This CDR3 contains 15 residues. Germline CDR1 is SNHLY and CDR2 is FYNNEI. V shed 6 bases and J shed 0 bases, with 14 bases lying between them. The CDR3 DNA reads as TGTGCCAGCAGACCCTCGGGAATTATGAACACTGAAGCTTTCTTT. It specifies CASRPSGIMNTEAFF.

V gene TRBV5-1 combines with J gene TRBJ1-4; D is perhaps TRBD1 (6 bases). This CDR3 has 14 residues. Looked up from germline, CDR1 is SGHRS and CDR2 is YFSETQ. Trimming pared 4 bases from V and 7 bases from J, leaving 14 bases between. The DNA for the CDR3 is TGCGCCAGCAGCCAGGGGACCGAAGGTGAAAAACTGTTTTTT. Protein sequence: CASSQGTEGEKLFF.

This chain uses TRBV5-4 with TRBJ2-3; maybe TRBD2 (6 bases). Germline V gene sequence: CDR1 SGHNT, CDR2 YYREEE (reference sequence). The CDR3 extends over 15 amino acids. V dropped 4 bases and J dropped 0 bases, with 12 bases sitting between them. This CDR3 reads CASSMGLPSTDTQYF. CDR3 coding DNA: TGTGCCAGCAGCATGGGACTCCCTAGCACAGATACGCAGTATTTT.

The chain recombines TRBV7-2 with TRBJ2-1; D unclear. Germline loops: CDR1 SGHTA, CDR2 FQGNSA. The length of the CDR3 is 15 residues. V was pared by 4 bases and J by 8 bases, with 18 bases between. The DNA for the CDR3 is TGTGCCAGCAGCTCTAAGCTAGTAAAATGGGATGAGCAGTTCTTC. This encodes CASSSKLVKWDEQFF.

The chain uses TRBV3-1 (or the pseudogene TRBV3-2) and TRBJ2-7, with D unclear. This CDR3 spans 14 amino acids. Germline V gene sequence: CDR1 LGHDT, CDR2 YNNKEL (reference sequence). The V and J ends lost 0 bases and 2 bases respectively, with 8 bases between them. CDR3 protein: CASSQDVRTYEQYF. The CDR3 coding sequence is TGTGCCAGCAGCCAAGACGTCAGGACCTACGAGCAGTACTTC.

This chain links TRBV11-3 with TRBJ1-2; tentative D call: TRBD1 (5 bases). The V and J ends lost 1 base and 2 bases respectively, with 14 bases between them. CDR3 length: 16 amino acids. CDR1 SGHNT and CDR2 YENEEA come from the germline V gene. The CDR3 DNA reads TGTGCCAGCAGCTTAGGGTTGCAAGGGGCCAACTATGGCTACACCTTC. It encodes CASSLGLQGANYGYTF.

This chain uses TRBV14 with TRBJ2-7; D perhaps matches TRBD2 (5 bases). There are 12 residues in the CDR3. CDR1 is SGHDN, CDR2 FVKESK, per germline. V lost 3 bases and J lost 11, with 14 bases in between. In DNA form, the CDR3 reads TGTGCCAGCAGCCAGGACTCATTGTTCAAGTACTTC. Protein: CASSQDSLFKYF.

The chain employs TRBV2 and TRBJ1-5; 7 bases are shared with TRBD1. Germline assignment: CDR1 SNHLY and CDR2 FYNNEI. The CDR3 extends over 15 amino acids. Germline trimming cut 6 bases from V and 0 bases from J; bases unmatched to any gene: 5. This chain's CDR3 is CASRQGQYSNQPQHF. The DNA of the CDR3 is TGTGCCAGCAGGCAGGGACAGTATAGCAATCAGCCCCAGCATTTT.